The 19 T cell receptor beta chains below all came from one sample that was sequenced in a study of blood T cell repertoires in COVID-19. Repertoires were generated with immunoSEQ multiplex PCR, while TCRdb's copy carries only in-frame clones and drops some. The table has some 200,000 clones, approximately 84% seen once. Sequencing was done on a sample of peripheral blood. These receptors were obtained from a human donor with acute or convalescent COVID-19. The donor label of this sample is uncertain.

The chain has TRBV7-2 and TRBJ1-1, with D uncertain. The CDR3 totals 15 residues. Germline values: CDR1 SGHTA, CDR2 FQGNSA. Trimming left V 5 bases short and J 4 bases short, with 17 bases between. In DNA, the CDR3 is TGTGCCAGCAGCCCGCGATCCTATTATAGCACTGAAGCTTTCTTT. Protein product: CASSPRSYYSTEAFF.

CDR3 amino acids: CASSFTGEETQYF. CDR3 DNA: TGTGCCAGCAGCTTTACAGGGGAAGAGACCCAGTACTTC. The chain joins TRBV11-1 to TRBJ2-5, with 7 bases lining up with TRBD1. CDR1 and CDR2 from the germline V gene are SGHAT and FQDESV (reference sequence). This CDR3 has 13 amino acids. V gave up 3 bases and J gave up 3 bases; unmatched junction bases: 1. Filled out from reference TRBV11-1 and TRBJ2-5, the complete variable domain reads EAEVAQSPRYKITEKSQAVAFWCDPISGHATLYWYRQILGQGPELLVQFQDESVVDDSQLPKDRFSAERLKGVDSTLKIQPAELGDSAMYLCASSFTGEETQYFGPGTRLLVL.

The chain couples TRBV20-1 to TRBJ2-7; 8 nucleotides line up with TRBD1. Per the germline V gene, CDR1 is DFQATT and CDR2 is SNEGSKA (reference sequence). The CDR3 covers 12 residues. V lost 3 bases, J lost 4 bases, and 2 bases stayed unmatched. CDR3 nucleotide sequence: TGCAGTGCTAGTCGACAGGGGTACGAGCAGTACTTC. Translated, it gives CSASRQGYEQYF.

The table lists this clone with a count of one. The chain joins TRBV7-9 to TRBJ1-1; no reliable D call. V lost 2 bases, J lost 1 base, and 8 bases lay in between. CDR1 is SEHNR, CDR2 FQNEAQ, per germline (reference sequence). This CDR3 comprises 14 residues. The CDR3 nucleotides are TGTGCCAGCAGCTTAAGTGGCAAGAACACTGAAGCTTTCTTT. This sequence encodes CASSLSGKNTEAFF. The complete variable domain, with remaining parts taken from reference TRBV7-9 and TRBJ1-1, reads DTGVSQNPRHKITKRGQNVTFRCDPISEHNRLYWYRQTLGQGPEFLTYFQNEAQLEKSRLLSDRFSAERPKGSFSTLEIQRTEQGDSAMYLCASSLSGKNTEAFFGQGTRLTVV.

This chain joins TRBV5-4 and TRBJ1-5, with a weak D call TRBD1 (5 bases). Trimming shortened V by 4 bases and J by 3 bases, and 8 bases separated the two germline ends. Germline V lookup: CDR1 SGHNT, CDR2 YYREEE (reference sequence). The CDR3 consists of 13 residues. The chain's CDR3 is CASSPTVNQPQHF. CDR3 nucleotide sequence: TGTGCCAGCAGCCCGACAGTCAATCAGCCCCAGCATTTT. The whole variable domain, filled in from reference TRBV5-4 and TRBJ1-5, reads ETGVTQSPTHLIKTRGQQVTLRCSSQSGHNTVSWYQQALGQGPQFIFQYYREEENGRGNFPPRFSGLQFPNYSSELNVNALELDDSALYLCASSPTVNQPQHFGDGTRLSIL.

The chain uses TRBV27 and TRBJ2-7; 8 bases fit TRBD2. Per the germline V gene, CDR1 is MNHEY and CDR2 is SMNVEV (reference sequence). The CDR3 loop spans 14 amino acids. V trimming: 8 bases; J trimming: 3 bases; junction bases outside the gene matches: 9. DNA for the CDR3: TGTGCCAGCTCCTCTTTCACTAGCGGCTACGAGCAGTACTTC. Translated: CASSSFTSGYEQYF.

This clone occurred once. CDR3 sequence reads: CASARRGAGNTIYF. In DNA, the CDR3 is TGTGCCAGCGCTCGCCGAGGCGCTGGAAACACCATATATTTT. The chain links TRBV7-2 to TRBJ1-3; D unclear. The V end was cut by 8 bases, the J end by 2 bases, with 13 bases between. The CDR3 consists of 14 residues. The germline CDR1 and CDR2 sequences are SGHTA and FQGNSA.

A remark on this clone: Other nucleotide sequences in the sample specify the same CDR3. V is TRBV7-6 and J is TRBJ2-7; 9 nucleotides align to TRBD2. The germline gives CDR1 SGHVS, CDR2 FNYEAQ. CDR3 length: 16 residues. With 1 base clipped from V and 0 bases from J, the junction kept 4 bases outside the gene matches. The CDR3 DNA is TGTGCCAGCAGCTTAGGACTAGCGGCTAACTCCTACGAGCAGTACTTC. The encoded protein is CASSLGLAANSYEQYF.

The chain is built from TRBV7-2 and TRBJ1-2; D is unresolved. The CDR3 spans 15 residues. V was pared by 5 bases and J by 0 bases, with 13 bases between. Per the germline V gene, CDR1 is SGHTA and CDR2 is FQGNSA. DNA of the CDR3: TGTGCCAGCAGCCTAGACGACCGGGCTAACTATGGCTACACCTTC. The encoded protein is CASSLDDRANYGYTF.

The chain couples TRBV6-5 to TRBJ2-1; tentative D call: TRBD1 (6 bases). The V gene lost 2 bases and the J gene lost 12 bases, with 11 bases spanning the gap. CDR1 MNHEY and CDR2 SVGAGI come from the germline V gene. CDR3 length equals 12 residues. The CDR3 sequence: CASSYTGQLQFF. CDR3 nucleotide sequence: TGTGCCAGCAGTTACACAGGACAGTTGCAGTTCTTC.

The CDR3 loop reads CAISESSGQGSSGNTIYF. The CDR3 bases are TGTGCCATCAGTGAGTCCTCGGGACAGGGATCCTCTGGAAACACCATATATTTT. The chain combines TRBV10-3 with TRBJ1-3; 9 bases are shared with TRBD1. The junction had 6 bases not matched to a gene; V was cut back by 0 bases and J by 0 bases. Germline V gene lookup returns CDR1 ENHRY and CDR2 SYGVKD. CDR3 length equals 18 residues.

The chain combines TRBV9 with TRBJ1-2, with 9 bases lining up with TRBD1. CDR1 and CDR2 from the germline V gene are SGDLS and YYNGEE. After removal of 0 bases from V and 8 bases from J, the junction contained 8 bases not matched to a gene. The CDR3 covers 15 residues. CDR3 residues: CASSVAQGQGDGYTF. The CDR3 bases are TGTGCCAGCAGCGTAGCGCAGGGACAGGGCGACGGCTACACCTTC.

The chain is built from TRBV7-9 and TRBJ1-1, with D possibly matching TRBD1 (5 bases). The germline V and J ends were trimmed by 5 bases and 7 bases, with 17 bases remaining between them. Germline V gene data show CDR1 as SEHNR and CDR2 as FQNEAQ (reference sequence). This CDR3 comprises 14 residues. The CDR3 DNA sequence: TGTGCCAGCAGCAATATCCATAGGGGATATGAAGCTTTCTTT. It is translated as CASSNIHRGYEAFF.

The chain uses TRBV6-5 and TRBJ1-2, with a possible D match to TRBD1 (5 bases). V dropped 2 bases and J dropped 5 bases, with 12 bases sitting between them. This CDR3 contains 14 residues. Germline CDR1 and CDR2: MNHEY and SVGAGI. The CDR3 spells CASSYDDRLYGYTF. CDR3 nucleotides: TGTGCCAGCAGTTACGACGACAGACTGTATGGCTACACCTTC.

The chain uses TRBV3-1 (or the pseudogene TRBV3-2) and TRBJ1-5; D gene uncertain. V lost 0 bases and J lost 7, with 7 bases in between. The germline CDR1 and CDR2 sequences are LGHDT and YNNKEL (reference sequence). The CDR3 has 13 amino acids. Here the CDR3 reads CASSQEMRQPQHF. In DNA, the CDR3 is TGTGCCAGCAGCCAAGAAATGAGACAGCCCCAGCATTTT.

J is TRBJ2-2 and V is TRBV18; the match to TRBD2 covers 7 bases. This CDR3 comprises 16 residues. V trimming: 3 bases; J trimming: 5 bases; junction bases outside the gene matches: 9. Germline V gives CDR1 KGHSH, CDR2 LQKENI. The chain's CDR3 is CASSPMAGAGTGELFF. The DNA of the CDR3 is TGTGCCAGCTCACCGATGGCGGGAGCAGGAACCGGGGAGCTGTTTTTT. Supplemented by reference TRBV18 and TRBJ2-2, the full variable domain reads NAGVMQNPRHLVRRRGQEARLRCSPMKGHSHVYWYRQLPEEGLKFMVYLQKENIIDESGMPKERFSAEFPKEGPSILRIQQVVRGDSAAYFCASSPMAGAGTGELFFGEGSRLTVL.

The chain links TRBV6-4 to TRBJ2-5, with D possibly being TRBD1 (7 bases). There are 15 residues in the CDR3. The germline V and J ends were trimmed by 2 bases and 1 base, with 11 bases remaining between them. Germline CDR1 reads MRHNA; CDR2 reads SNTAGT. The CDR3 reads CASSDRRGLQETQYF. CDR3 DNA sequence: TGTGCCAGCAGTGACAGGAGGGGGCTCCAAGAGACCCAGTACTTC.

The CDR3 protein is CASSQRQGGLYEQYF. The CDR3 DNA reads TGCGCCAGCAGCCAACGACAGGGGGGTTTGTACGAGCAGTACTTC. This rearrangement joins TRBV4-1 to TRBJ2-7, with 9 bases matching TRBD1. The CDR3 has 15 residues. Per the germline V gene, CDR1 is MGHRA and CDR2 is YSYEKL. The ends lost 2 bases at V and 4 bases at J; junction bases unmatched: 6.

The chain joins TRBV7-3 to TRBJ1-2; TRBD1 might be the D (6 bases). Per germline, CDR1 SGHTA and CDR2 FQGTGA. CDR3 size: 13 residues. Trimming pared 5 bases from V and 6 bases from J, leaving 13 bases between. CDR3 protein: CASSVDSDHGYTF. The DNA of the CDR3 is TGTGCCAGCAGCGTGGACAGCGATCATGGCTACACCTTC.